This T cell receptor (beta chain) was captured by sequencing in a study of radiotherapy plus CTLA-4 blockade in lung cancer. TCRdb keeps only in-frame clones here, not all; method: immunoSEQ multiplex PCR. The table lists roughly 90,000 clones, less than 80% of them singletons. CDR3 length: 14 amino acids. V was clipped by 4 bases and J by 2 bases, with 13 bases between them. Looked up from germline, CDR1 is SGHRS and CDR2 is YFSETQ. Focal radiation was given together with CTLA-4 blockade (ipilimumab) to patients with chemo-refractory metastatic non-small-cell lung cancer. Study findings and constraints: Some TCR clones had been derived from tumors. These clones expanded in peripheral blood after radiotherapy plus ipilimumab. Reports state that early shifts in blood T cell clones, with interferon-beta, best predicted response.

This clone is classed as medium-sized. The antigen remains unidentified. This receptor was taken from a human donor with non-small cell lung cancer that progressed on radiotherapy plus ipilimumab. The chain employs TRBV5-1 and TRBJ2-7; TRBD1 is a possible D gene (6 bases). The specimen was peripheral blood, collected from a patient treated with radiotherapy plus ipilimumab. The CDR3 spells CASSQMDRAYEQYF. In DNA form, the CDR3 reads TGCGCCAGCAGCCAGATGGACAGAGCCTACGAGCAGTACTTC.